This entry describes one T cell receptor beta chain. Its antigen is not identified. This sample is drawn from a study of a mutant IDH1 vaccine in newly diagnosed glioma. Turning to the study itself: Most had both radiotherapy and temozolomide beforehand; others had only one.

This sample's time point: week 47, end of study. Vaccinated patients received 300 ug of mutant IDH1 20-mer peptide per dose, with topical imiquimod. Sequencing used immunoSEQ multiplex PCR; TCRdb keeps in-frame clones, though not all of them. The repertoire consists of 56,000 or so clones, with around three quarters occurring once and the leading ten covering 5.3%. Germline CDR1 is SGDLS and CDR2 is YYNGEE. V lost 4 bases to trimming and J lost 1 base, with 8 bases between them. The CDR3 has 13 residues. The material was PBMCs, obtained from a glioma patient whose treatment included an IDH1 peptide vaccine. The receptor was derived from a man aged 50-59 years with glioma. The chain employs TRBV9 and TRBJ1-1; D unclear. CDR3 loop: CASSPGWNTEAFF. The CDR3 DNA follows: TGTGCCAGCAGCCCCGGATGGAACACTGAAGCTTTCTTT.